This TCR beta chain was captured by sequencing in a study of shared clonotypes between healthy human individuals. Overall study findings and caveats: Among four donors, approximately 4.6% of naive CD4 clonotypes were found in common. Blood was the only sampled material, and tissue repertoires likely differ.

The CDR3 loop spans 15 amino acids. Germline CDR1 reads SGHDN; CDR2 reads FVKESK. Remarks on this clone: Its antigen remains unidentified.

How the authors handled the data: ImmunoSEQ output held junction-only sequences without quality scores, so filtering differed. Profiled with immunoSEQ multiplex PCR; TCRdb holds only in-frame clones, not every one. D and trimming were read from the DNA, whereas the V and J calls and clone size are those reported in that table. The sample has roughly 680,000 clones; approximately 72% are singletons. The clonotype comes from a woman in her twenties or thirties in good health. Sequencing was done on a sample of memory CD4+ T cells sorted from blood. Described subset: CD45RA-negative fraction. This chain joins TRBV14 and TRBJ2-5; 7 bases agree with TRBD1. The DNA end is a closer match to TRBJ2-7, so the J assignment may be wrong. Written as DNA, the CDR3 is TGTGCCAGCAGCTCTCCGGGACAGTCCTCCTACGAGCAGTACTTC. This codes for CASSSPGQSSYEQYF.